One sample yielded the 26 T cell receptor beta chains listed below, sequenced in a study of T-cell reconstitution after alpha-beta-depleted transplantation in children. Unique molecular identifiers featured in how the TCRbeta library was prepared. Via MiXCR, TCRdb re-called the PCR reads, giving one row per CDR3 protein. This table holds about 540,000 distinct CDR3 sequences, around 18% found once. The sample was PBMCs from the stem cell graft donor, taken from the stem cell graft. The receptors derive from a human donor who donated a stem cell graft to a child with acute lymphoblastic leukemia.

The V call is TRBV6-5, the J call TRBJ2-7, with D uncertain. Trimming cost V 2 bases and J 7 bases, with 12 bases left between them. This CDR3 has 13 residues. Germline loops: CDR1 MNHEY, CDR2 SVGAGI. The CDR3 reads CASSYTTLGEQYF. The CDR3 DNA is TGTGCCAGCAGTTACACGACTCTGGGGGAGCAGTACTTC.

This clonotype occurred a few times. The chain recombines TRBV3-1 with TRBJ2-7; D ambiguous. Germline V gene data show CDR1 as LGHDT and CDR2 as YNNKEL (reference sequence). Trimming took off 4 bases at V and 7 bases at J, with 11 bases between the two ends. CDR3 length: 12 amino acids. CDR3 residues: CASSLRWGEQYF. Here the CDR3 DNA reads TGTGCCAGCAGCCTCAGATGGGGTGAGCAGTACTTC.

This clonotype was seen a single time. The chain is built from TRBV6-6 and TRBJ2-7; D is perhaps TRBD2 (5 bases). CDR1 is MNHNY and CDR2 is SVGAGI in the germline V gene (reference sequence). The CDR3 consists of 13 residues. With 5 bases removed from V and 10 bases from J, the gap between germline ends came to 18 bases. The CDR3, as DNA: TGTGCCAGCAGTCACCTAGGACCTGAGGGCCAGTACTTC. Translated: CASSHLGPEGQYF.

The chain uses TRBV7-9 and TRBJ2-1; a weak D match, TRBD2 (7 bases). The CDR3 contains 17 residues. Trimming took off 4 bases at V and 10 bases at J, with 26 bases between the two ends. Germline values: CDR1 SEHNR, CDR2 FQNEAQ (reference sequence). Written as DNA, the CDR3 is TGTGCCAGCAGCTCCTTGAAGGGGGGTGGAGGGAGGGTCGAGCAGTTCTTC. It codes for CASSSLKGGGGRVEQFF.

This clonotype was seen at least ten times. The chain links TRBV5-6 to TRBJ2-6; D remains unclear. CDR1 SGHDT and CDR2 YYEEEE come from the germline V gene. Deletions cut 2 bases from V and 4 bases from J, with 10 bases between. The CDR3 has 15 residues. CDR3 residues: CASSFRSSGANVLTF. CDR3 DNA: TGTGCCAGCAGCTTTCGGAGCTCCGGGGCCAACGTCCTGACTTTC.

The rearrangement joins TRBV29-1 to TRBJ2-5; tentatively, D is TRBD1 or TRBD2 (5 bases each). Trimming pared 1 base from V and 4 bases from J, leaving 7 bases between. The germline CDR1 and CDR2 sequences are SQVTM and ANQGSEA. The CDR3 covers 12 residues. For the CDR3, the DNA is TGCAGCGTTGAAGGGGACCCAGAGACCCAGTACTTC. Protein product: CSVEGDPETQYF.

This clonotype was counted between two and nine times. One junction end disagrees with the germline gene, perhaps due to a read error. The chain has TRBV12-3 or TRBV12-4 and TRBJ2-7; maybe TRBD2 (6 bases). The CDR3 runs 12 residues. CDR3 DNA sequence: TGTGCCAGCAGCCCGGGGGTGGCCTTAGTGGACTTC. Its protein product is CASSPGVALVDF.

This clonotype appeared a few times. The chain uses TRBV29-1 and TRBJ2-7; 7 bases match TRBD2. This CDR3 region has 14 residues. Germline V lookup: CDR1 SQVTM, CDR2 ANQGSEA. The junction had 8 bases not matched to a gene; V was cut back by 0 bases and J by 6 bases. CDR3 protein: CSVEEIASGSEQYF. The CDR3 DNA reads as TGCAGCGTTGAAGAAATCGCTAGCGGTAGCGAGCAGTACTTC.

The CDR3 DNA follows: TGTGCCAGCAGTTACCCATTCGGGCTAGCGGGAGGAAACAATGAGCAGTTCTTC. This codes for CASSYPFGLAGGNNEQFF. The chain joins TRBV6-5 to TRBJ2-1; the match to TRBD2 covers 11 bases. This CDR3 is built from 18 residues. After removal of 2 bases from V and 5 bases from J, the junction contained 11 bases not matched to a gene. Germline CDR1 and CDR2: MNHEY and SVGAGI.

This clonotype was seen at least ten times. CDR3 in amino acids: CASSGTSGESYNEQFF. CDR3 in DNA: TGTGCCAGCAGCGGGACTAGCGGTGAATCCTACAATGAGCAGTTCTTC. The V gene is TRBV7-9, the J gene TRBJ2-1; 11 nucleotides line up with TRBD2. This CDR3 is 16 amino acids long. Germline loops: CDR1 SEHNR, CDR2 FQNEAQ (reference sequence). Unmatched junction bases numbered 4, after V lost 5 bases and J lost 1 base.

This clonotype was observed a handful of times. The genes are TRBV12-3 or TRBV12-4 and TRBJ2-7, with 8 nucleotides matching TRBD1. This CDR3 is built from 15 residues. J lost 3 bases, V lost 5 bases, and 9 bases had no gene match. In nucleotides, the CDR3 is TGTGCCAGCAGTCTACTATTCACAGGGGGCTACGAGCAGTACTTC. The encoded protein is CASSLLFTGGYEQYF.

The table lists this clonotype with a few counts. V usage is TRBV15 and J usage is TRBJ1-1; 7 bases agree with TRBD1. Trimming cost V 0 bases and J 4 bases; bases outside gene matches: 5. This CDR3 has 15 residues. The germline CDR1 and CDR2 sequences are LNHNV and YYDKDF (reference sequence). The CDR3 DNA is TGTGCCACCAGCAGAGACCACAGGGGTGGCACTGAAGCTTTCTTT. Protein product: CATSRDHRGGTEAFF.

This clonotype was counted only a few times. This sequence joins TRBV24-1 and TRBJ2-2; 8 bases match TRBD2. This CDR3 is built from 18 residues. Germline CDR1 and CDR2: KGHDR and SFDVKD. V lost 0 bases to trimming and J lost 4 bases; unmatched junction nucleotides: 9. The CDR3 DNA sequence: TGTGCCACCAGTGATTTGGATCTAGCGGGCGCAAGCACCGGGGAGCTGTTTTTT. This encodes CATSDLDLAGASTGELFF.

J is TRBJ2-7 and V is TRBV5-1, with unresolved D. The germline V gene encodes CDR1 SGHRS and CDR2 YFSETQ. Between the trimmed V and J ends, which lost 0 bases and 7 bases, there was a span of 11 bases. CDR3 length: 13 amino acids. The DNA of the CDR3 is TGCGCCAGCAGCTTGGGGCCGTCTCAGGAGCAGTACTTC. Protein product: CASSLGPSQEQYF.

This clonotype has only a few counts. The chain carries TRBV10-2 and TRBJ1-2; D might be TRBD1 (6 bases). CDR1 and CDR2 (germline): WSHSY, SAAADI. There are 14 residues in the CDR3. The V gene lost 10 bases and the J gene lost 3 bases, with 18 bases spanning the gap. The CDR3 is CATGLGQTDYGYTF. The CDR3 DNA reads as TGCGCCACCGGTTTAGGACAGACCGACTATGGCTACACCTTC.

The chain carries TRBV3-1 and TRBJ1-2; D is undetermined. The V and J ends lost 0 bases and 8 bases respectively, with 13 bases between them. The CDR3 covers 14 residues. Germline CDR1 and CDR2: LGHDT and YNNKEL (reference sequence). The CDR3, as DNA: TGTGCCAGCAGCCAAGAAGGAGCGGGGAAAGGCTACACCTTC. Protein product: CASSQEGAGKGYTF.

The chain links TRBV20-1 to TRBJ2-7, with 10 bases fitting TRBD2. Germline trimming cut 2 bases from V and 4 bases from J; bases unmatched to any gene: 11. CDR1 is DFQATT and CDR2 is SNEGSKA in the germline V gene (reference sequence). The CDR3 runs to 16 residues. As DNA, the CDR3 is TGCAGTGCTAGAACGATAGCGGGAGGCAACATATACGAGCAGTACTTC. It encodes CSARTIAGGNIYEQYF.

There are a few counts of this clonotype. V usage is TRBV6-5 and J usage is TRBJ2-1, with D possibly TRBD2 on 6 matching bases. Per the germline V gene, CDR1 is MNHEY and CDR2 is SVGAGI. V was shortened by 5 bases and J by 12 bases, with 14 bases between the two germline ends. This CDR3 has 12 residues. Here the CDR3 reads CASSTGARMQFF. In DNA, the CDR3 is TGTGCCAGCAGTACGGGAGCTAGGATGCAGTTCTTC.

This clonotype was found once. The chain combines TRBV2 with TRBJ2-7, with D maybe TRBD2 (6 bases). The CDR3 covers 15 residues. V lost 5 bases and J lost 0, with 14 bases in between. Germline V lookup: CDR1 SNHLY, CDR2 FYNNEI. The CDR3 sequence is CASSTPGASSYEQYF. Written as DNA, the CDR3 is TGTGCCAGCAGTACACCGGGAGCTAGCTCCTACGAGCAGTACTTC.

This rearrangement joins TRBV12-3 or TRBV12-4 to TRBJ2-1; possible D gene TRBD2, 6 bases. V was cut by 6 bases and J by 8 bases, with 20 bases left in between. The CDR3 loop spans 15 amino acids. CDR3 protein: CASRRARRGADEQFF. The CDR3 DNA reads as TGTGCCAGCAGGAGGGCCCGGAGGGGTGCAGATGAGCAGTTCTTC.

The CDR3 loop is CASSSGTGGAEGYTF. CDR3 nucleotides: TGTGCCAGCAGCTCAGGGACAGGGGGCGCGGAAGGCTACACCTTC. The chain carries TRBV7-9 and TRBJ1-2, with 12 bases matching TRBD1. CDR1 SEHNR and CDR2 FQNEAQ come from the germline V gene (reference sequence). The CDR3 runs to 15 residues. With 4 bases clipped from V and 8 bases from J, the junction kept 8 bases outside the gene matches.

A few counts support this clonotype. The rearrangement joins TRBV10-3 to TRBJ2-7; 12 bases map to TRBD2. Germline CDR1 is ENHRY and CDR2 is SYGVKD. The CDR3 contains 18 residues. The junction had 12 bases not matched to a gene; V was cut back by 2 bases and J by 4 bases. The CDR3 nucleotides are TGTGCCATCAGTGAGATGGGGCTAGCGGGAGGGCCTAAATACGAGCAGTACTTC. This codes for CAISEMGLAGGPKYEQYF.

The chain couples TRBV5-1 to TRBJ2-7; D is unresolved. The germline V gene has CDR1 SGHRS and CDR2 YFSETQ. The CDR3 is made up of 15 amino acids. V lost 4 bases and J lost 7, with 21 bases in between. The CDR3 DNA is TGCGCCAGCAGCAACGCTTATTTTCGGACCAGGGAGCAGTACTTC. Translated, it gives CASSNAYFRTREQYF.

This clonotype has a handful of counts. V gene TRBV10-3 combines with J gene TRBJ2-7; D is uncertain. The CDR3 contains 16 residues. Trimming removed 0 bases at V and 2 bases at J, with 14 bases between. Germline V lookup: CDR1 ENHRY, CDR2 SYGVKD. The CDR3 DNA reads TGTGCCATCAGTGAGTCAGACGCAGCCATAACCTACGAGCAGTACTTC. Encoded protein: CAISESDAAITYEQYF.

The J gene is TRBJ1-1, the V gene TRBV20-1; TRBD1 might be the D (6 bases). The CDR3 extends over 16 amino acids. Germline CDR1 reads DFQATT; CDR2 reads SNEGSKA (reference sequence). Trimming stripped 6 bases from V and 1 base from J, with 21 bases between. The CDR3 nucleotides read TGCAGTGCGAGGGCTGGGGTTGAGGGGGGGAACACTGAAGCTTTCTTT. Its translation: CSARAGVEGGNTEAFF.

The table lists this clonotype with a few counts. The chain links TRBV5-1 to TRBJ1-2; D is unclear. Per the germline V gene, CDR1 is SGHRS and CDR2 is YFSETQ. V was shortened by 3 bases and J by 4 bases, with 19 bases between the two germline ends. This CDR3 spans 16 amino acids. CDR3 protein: CASSSPGVIYSYGYTF. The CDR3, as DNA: TGCGCCAGCAGCTCTCCCGGGGTTATTTACTCCTATGGCTACACCTTC.